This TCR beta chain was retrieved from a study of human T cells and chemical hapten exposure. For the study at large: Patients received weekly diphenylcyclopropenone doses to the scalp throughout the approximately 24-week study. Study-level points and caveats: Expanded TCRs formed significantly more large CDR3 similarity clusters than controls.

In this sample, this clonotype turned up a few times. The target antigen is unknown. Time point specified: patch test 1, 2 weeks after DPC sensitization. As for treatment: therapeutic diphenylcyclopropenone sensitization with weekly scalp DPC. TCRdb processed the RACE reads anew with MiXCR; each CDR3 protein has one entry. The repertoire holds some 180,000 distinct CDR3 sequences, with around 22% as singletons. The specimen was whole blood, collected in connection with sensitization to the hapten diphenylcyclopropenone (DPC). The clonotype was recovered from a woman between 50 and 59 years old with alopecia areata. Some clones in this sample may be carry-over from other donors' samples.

CDR3 sequence (DNA): TGCAGCGTTGAACATGGAGCAGGGTACGGAGGAACGCAGTATTTT. It is translated as CSVEHGAGYGGTQYF. This rearrangement joins TRBV29-1 to TRBJ2-3; D might be TRBD1 or TRBD2, each matching 5 bases. The V end lost 2 bases, the J end lost 9 bases, and 21 bases lay between the germline ends. Germline assignment: CDR1 SQVTM and CDR2 ANQGSEA. CDR3 length: 15 amino acids.